This T cell receptor beta chain was identified in a study of CD8 T cells in ankylosing spondylitis. Study results and caveats: With a CD8+ phenotype, disease-linked clones were relatively rare in peripheral blood.

Trimming removed 5 bases from V and 5 bases from J, with 10 bases in between. This CDR3 region has 13 residues. Per germline, CDR1 PRHDT and CDR2 FYEKMQ (reference sequence). TCRdb used MiXCR to reprocess the 5' RACE reads, holding one entry per CDR3 protein. This sample has approximately 350,000 distinct CDR3 sequences; more than 20% occur once, and the top ten carry under 15%. On this clonotype: Antigen specificity is unknown.

This sequence joins TRBV13 and TRBJ2-1; a weak D match, TRBD1 (5 bases). What was sequenced was blood, either unsorted or a sorted T cell fraction (not recorded which). This TCR was recovered from a male donor with ankylosing spondylitis or in good health (not recorded which). This CDR3 is CASSAQGNNEQFF. The CDR3 DNA follows: TGTGCCAGCAGCGCCCAGGGTAACAATGAGCAGTTCTTC.